The 24 T cell receptor beta chains reported below all come from one sample, sequenced in a study of patients and donors after allogeneic stem cell transplantation. MiXCR, applied by TCRdb to the RT-PCR reads, yields one record per CDR3 protein. The table has roughly 8,000 distinct CDR3 sequences, more than 9% seen once; the top ten hold 52%. The sequencing sample was made of blood, either unsorted or a sorted T cell fraction (not recorded which). The receptor source for this set is a human donor who was either an allogeneic HSCT recipient or a stem cell or donor lymphocyte infusion donor (not recorded which). It is not recorded whose cells these are; they may come from a transplant donor.

In this sample, this clonotype turned up many times. The V gene is TRBV5-1, the J gene TRBJ2-7; D is unresolved. There are 14 residues in the CDR3. Trimming left V 0 bases short and J 2 bases short, with 9 bases between. Germline CDR1 is SGHRS and CDR2 is YFSETQ. The CDR3 DNA reads as TGCGCCAGCAGCTTGGTGCAGAGTCCCTACGAGCAGTACTTC. This sequence encodes CASSLVQSPYEQYF. Supplemented by reference TRBV5-1 and TRBJ2-7, the full variable domain reads KAGVTQTPRYLIKTRGQQVTLSCSPISGHRSVSWYQQTPGQGLQFLFEYFSETQRNKGNFPGRFSGRQFSNSRSEMNVSTLELGDSALYLCASSLVQSPYEQYFGPGTRLTVT.

Ten or more counts support this clonotype. The chain joins TRBV28 to TRBJ1-2; possible D gene TRBD1, 5 bases. Germline V gives CDR1 MDHEN, CDR2 SYDVKM. This CDR3 is built from 13 residues. V lost 2 bases and J 4 bases, leaving 8 bases between the germline ends. The CDR3 bases are TGTGCCAGCAGTTTACCGGGACCCTATGGCTACACCTTC. This gives the protein CASSLPGPYGYTF.

The chain is built from TRBV5-4 and TRBJ2-1; 8 nucleotides match TRBD2. The CDR3 length is 16 residues. CDR1 and CDR2 (germline): SGHNT, YYREEE (reference sequence). J gave up 6 bases and V 0 bases, and 8 bases lay outside the gene matches. CDR3 nucleotide sequence: TGTGCCAGCAGCTTGGTTCGTACTAGCGGAATCAATGAGCAGTTCTTC. This codes for CASSLVRTSGINEQFF.

This clonotype was picked up many times. The chain combines TRBV7-8 with TRBJ1-1; D remains ambiguous. The V gene lost 2 bases and the J gene lost 3 bases, with 19 bases spanning the gap. CDR1 is SGHVS and CDR2 is FQNEAQ in the germline V gene. The CDR3 consists of 17 residues. CDR3 region: CASSLMILARWDTEAFF. CDR3 in DNA: TGTGCCAGCAGCTTAATGATTTTGGCGAGGTGGGACACTGAAGCTTTCTTT.

The chain carries TRBV19 and TRBJ2-1; possible D gene TRBD2, 5 bases. The V gene lost 5 bases and the J gene lost 2 bases, with 13 bases spanning the gap. CDR1 is LNHDA, CDR2 SQIVND, per germline (reference sequence). This CDR3 comprises 15 residues. Written as DNA, the CDR3 is TGTGCCAGTAGTCCCACGGGGAAGGCCTACAATGAGCAGTTCTTC. This codes for CASSPTGKAYNEQFF.

By share, this clonotype counts as medium-sized. The V call is TRBV20-1, the J call TRBJ2-1, with 9 bases matching TRBD2. Trimming cost V 3 bases and J 10 bases; bases outside gene matches: 13. There are 15 residues in the CDR3. Looked up from germline, CDR1 is DFQATT and CDR2 is SNEGSKA (reference sequence). The CDR3 nucleotides read TGCAGTGCTAGCCTTGGGACTAGCTCCCCCCCCGAGCAGTTCTTC. Translating it yields CSASLGTSSPPEQFF.

There are a few counts of this clonotype. The V gene is TRBV21-1, the J gene TRBJ2-7; TRBD1, the table's D call, lacks a check against the DNA. TRBV21-1 is given as a pseudogene. The CDR3 loop spans 14 amino acids. The CDR3 DNA follows: TGTGCCAGCAGCTCCCGGGACCGCACCTACGAGCAGTACTTC. This gives the protein CASSSRDRTYEQYF.

V is TRBV20-1 and J is TRBJ2-7, with 7 bases lining up with TRBD2. Germline V gene sequence: CDR1 DFQATT, CDR2 SNEGSKA (reference sequence). CDR3 length equals 16 residues. Losses at the gene ends were 5 bases for V and 0 bases for J; bases not matched to a gene: 13. The chain's CDR3 is CSAETSAGFYSYEQYF. CDR3 in DNA: TGCAGTGCTGAGACTTCAGCGGGGTTTTACTCCTACGAGCAGTACTTC.

J is TRBJ2-5 and V is TRBV5-1, with D hard to call. Trimming shortened V by 0 bases and J by 5 bases, and 11 bases separated the two germline ends. CDR1 and CDR2 (germline): SGHRS, YFSETQ. The CDR3 has 14 residues. The CDR3 reads CASSLGPPEETQYF. As DNA, the CDR3 is TGCGCCAGCAGCTTGGGCCCCCCAGAGGAGACCCAGTACTTC.

A few counts support this clonotype. The chain links TRBV7-2 to TRBJ2-2; D possibly corresponds to TRBD1 (5 bases). Trimming left V 2 bases short and J 1 base short, with 11 bases between. The CDR3 is 16 amino acids. From germline, CDR1 is SGHTA and CDR2 FQGNSA. The CDR3 DNA follows: TGTGCCAGCAGCTTACGCAGGGCAATGAACACCGGGGAGCTGTTTTTT. Translating gives CASSLRRAMNTGELFF.

This clonotype has at least ten counts. This chain links TRBV20-1 with TRBJ1-1, with a possible D match to TRBD1 (6 bases). The CDR3 is made up of 15 amino acids. Germline-derived CDR1 and CDR2 are DFQATT and SNEGSKA (reference sequence). V lost 6 bases to trimming and J lost 0 bases, with 17 bases between them. The CDR3 nucleotides are TGCAGTGCCTCTAGGGGGGCGCGGATGAACACTGAAGCTTTCTTT. Residues: CSASRGARMNTEAFF.

This clonotype was seen a few times. The chain is built from TRBV7-2 and TRBJ2-3; TRBD2 matches 7 bases. Germline V lookup: CDR1 SGHTA, CDR2 FQGNSA. The trim removed 0 bases at V and 0 bases at J, leaving 9 bases unmatched. The CDR3 has 18 residues. CDR3 DNA sequence: TGTGCCAGCAGCTTAGCTTCGAGAGCGGGGACTAGCACAGATACGCAGTATTTT. Its translation: CASSLASRAGTSTDTQYF.

This clonotype was picked up a small number of times. The genes are TRBV6-6 and TRBJ2-3; 7 nucleotides agree with TRBD2. CDR3 length: 15 amino acids. Germline V gene lookup returns CDR1 MNHNY and CDR2 SVGAGI (reference sequence). The J segment lost 3 bases and the V segment lost 1 base, leaving 4 bases of the junction unmatched. CDR3 loop: CASSYWGGLTDTQYF. DNA for the CDR3: TGTGCCAGCAGTTACTGGGGGGGACTTACAGATACGCAGTATTTT.

This clonotype was seen repeatedly, ten times or more. The rearrangement uses TRBV10-3 and TRBJ2-2; 9 positions agree with TRBD1. Germline V lookup: CDR1 ENHRY, CDR2 SYGVKD. Germline trimming cut 6 bases from V and 1 base from J; bases unmatched to any gene: 3. The CDR3 sequence is 15 residues long. In nucleotides, the CDR3 is TGTGCCATCAGAGGGGACAGGGTGAACACCGGGGAGCTGTTTTTT. Translated, it gives CAIRGDRVNTGELFF.

This clonotype was observed many times. The chain couples TRBV7-2 to TRBJ2-2; TRBD1 matches 8 bases. V shed 5 bases, J shed 6 bases, and the junction held 11 bases outside the gene matches. Germline CDR1 SGHTA, CDR2 FQGNSA. The CDR3 loop spans 16 amino acids. CDR3: CASSPPRTGRAGELFF. In DNA, the CDR3 is TGTGCCAGCAGCCCCCCTAGGACAGGGCGGGCCGGGGAGCTGTTTTTT.

The V gene is TRBV9, the J gene TRBJ2-3; 7 nucleotides agree with TRBD1. From germline, CDR1 is SGDLS and CDR2 YYNGEE. V was pared by 1 base and J by 0 bases, with 5 bases of the junction left unmatched. The CDR3 loop spans 16 amino acids. Here the CDR3 reads CASSVKQGSSTDTQYF. CDR3 sequence (DNA): TGTGCCAGCAGCGTAAAACAGGGGTCTAGCACAGATACGCAGTATTTT.

This clonotype was seen at least ten times. The genes are TRBV29-1 and TRBJ2-3; D unclear. The germline V gene encodes CDR1 SQVTM and CDR2 ANQGSEA. This CDR3 comprises 12 residues. Trimming took off 1 base at V and 4 bases at J, with 6 bases between the two ends. The CDR3 is CSVEVGADTQYF. As DNA, the CDR3 is TGCAGCGTTGAAGTAGGCGCAGATACGCAGTATTTT.

This clonotype was detected only a few times. The genes are TRBV27 and TRBJ1-1; tentative D call: TRBD1 (6 bases). V was trimmed by 5 bases and J by 7 bases, leaving 14 bases between them. Germline assignment: CDR1 MNHEY and CDR2 SMNVEV (reference sequence). This CDR3 is 13 amino acids long. The CDR3: CASSLTLDSEAFF. Here the CDR3 DNA reads TGTGCCAGCAGTCTTACTTTGGACAGTGAAGCTTTCTTT.

In its sample, this clonotype was seen many times. The chain recombines TRBV20-1 with TRBJ2-1; 8 bases map to TRBD2. This CDR3 region has 14 residues. V lost 5 bases and J lost 7; bases outside the gene matches: 10. The germline gives CDR1 DFQATT, CDR2 SNEGSKA (reference sequence). DNA of the CDR3: TGCAGTGCTCCGTCCGGGGGGGCCAAAAATGAGCAGTTCTTC. It specifies CSAPSGGAKNEQFF.

This clonotype came up many times. This chain connects TRBV7-9 to TRBJ2-5, with 8 bases that match TRBD1. The germline CDR1 and CDR2 sequences are SEHNR and FQNEAQ (reference sequence). V gave up 1 base and J gave up 4 bases; unmatched junction bases: 2. The CDR3 totals 14 residues. CDR3 amino acids: CASSLVGTGETQYF. CDR3 coding DNA: TGTGCCAGCAGCTTAGTGGGGACAGGAGAGACCCAGTACTTC.

This clonotype was found many times. The chain joins TRBV4-2 to TRBJ2-1; 8 bases are a match to TRBD2. Trimming cost V 0 bases and J 5 bases; bases outside gene matches: 3. Germline V CDR1 and CDR2: LGHNA, YNFKEQ. The CDR3 is 15 amino acids. Here the CDR3 reads CASSQDSGGDNEQFF. The DNA for the CDR3 is TGTGCCAGCAGCCAAGATTCGGGAGGGGACAATGAGCAGTTCTTC.

At least ten counts were recorded for this clonotype. The chain joins TRBV12-3 or TRBV12-4 to TRBJ1-1; D ambiguous. The CDR3 totals 14 residues. Trimming shortened V by 1 base and J by 5 bases, and 11 bases separated the two germline ends. The CDR3 is CASSLVGGETEAFF. The CDR3 nucleotides read TGTGCCAGCAGTTTAGTGGGCGGGGAGACTGAAGCTTTCTTT.

This clonotype was counted only a few times. The V call is TRBV27, the J call TRBJ1-6, with 9 bases identical to TRBD1. Germline V lookup: CDR1 MNHEY, CDR2 SMNVEV (reference sequence). J lost 9 bases, V lost 6 bases, and 6 bases had no gene match. This CDR3 contains 14 residues. The CDR3 sequence is CASSKGQGGSPLHF. The CDR3, as DNA: TGTGCCAGCAGCAAGGGACAGGGCGGTTCACCCCTCCACTTT.

This clonotype was detected many times. The V gene is TRBV2, the J gene TRBJ1-1; possible D gene TRBD1, 6 bases. Trimming shortened V by 4 bases and J by 1 base, and 7 bases separated the two germline ends. The CDR3 runs to 13 residues. The germline gives CDR1 SNHLY, CDR2 FYNNEI. The CDR3 spells CASSGDTNTEAFF. In DNA form, the CDR3 reads TGTGCCAGCAGTGGGGACACGAACACTGAAGCTTTCTTT.